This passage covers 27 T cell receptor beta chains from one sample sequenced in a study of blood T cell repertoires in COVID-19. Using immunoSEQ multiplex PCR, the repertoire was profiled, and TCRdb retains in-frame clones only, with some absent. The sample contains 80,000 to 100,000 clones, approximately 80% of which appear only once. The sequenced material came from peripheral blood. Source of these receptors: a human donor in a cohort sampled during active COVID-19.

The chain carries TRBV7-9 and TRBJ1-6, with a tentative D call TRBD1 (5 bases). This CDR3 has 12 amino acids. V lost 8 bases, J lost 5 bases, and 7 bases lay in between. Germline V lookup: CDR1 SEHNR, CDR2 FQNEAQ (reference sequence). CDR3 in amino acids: CASGTHNSPLHF. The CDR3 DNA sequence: TGTGCCAGCGGGACTCATAATTCACCCCTCCACTTT.

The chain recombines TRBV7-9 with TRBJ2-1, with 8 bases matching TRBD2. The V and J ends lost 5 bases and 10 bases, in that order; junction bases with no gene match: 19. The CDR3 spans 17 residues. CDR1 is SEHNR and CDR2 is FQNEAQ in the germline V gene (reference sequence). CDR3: CASSPIYSGSNWWEQFF. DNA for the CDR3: TGTGCCAGCAGCCCCATTTACAGCGGGAGTAATTGGTGGGAGCAGTTCTTC.

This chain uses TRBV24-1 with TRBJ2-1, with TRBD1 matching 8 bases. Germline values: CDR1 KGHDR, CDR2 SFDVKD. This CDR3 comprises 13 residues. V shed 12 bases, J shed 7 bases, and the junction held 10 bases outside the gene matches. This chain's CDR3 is CAVGTGSRNEQFF. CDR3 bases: TGTGCCGTTGGGACAGGCTCGAGGAATGAGCAGTTCTTC.

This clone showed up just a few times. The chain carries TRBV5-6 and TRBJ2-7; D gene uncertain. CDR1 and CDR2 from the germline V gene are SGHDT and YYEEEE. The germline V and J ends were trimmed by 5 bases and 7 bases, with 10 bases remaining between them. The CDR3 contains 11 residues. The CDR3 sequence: CASSSQREQYF. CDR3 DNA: TGTGCCAGCAGTTCTCAACGGGAGCAGTACTTC.

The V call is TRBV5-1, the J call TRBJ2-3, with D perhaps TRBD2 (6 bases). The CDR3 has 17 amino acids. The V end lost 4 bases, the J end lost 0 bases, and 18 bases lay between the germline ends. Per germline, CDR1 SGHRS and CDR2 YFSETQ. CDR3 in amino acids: CASSPSGGIGSTDTQYF. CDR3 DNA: TGCGCCAGCAGCCCATCCGGGGGAATCGGGAGCACAGATACGCAGTATTTT.

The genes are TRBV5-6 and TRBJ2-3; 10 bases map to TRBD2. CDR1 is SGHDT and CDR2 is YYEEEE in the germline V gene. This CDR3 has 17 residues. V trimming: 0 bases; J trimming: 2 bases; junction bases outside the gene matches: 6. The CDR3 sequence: CASSLEGSGGYTDTQYF. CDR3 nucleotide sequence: TGTGCCAGCAGCTTGGAGGGTAGCGGGGGGTACACAGATACGCAGTATTTT.

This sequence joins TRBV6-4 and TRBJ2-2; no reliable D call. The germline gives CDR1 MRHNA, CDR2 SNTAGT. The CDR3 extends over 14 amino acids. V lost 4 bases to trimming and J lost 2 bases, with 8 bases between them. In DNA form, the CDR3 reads TGTGCCAGCAGTGTGGGCAGCAACACCGGGGAGCTGTTTTTT. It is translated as CASSVGSNTGELFF.

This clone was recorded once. The CDR3 region has the DNA TGCGCCAGCAGCCAAGGGAGCGCGGAGACCCAGTACTTC. This codes for CASSQGSAETQYF. The V gene is TRBV4-1, the J gene TRBJ2-5; D unresolved. The CDR3 spans 13 residues. Germline lookup yields CDR1 MGHRA and CDR2 YSYEKL. Trimming removed 1 base at V and 5 bases at J, with 8 bases between.

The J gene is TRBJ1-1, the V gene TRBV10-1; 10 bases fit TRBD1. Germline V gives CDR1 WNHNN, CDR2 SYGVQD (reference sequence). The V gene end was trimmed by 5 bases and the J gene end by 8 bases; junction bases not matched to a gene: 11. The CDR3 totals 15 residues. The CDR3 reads CASSISGTGALEAFF. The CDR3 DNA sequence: TGCGCCAGCAGTATCTCCGGGACAGGGGCTTTGGAAGCTTTCTTT.

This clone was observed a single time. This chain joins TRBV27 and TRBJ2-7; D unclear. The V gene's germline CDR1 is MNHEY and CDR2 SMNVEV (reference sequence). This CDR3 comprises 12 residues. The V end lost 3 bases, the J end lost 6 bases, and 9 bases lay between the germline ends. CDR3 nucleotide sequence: TGTGCCAGCAGTTTTCTGGGCTCCGAGCAGTACTTC. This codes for CASSFLGSEQYF.

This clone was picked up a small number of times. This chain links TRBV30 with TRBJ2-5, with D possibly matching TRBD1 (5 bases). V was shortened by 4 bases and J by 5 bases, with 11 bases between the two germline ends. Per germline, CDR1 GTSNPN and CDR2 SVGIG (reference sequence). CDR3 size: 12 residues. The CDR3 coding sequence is TGTGCCTGGACCCCAGGGCGGGAGACCCAGTACTTC. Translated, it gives CAWTPGRETQYF.

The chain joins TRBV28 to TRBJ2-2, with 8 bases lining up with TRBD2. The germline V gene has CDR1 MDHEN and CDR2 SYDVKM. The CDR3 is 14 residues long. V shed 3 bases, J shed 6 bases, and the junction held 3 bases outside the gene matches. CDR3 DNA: TGTGCCAGCAGTTTCCGGGGGGGGCCCGGGGAGCTGTTTTTT. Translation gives CASSFRGGPGELFF. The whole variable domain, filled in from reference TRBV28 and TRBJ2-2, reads DVKVTQSSRYLVKRTGEKVFLECVQDMDHENMFWYRQDPGLGLRLIYFSYDVKMKEKGDIPEGYSVSREKKERFSLILESASTNQTSMYLCASSFRGGPGELFFGEGSRLTVL.

The CDR3 DNA is TGCGCCAGCAGCTTGGCCCTTACAGGGGGCGCAGAGACCCAGTACTTC. Encoded protein: CASSLALTGGAETQYF. The chain employs TRBV5-1 and TRBJ2-5; 9 nucleotides line up with TRBD1. J gave up 4 bases and V 0 bases, and 7 bases lay outside the gene matches. The CDR3 consists of 16 residues. In germline, CDR1 is SGHRS, CDR2 YFSETQ.

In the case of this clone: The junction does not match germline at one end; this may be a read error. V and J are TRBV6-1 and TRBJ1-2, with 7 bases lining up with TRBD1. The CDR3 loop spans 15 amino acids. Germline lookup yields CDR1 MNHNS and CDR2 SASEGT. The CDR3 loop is CASSEGGRGFYGYTF. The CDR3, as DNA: TGTGCCAGCAGCGAAGGGGGCAGGGGGTTTTATGGCTACACCTTC.

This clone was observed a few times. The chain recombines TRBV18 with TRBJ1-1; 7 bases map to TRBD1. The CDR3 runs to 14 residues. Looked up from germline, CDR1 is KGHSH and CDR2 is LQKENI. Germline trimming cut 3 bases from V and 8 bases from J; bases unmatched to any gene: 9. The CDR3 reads CASSPPRDRTEAFF. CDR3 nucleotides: TGTGCCAGCTCACCCCCTAGGGACAGAACCGAAGCTTTCTTT.

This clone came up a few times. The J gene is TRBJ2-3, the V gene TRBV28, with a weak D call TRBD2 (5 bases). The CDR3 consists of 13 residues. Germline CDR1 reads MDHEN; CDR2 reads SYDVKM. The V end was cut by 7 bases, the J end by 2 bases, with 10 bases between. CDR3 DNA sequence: TGTGCCAGCAAAAGGGAGCCCACAGATACGCAGTATTTT. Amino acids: CASKREPTDTQYF. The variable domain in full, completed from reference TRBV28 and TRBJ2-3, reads DVKVTQSSRYLVKRTGEKVFLECVQDMDHENMFWYRQDPGLGLRLIYFSYDVKMKEKGDIPEGYSVSREKKERFSLILESASTNQTSMYLCASKREPTDTQYFGPGTRLTVL.

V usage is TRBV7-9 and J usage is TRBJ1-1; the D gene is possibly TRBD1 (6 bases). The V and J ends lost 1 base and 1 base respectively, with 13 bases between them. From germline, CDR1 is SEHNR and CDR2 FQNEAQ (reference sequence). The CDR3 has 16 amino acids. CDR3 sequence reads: CASSLVAGQKNTEAFF. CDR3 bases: TGTGCCAGCAGCTTAGTTGCTGGACAGAAGAACACTGAAGCTTTCTTT.

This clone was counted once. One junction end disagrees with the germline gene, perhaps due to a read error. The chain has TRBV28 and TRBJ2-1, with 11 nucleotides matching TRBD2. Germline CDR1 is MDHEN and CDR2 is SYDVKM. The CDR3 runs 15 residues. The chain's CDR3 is CASSLTSGMNNEQFF. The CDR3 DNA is TGTGCCAGCAGCTTGACTAGCGGGATGAACAACGAGCAGTTCTTC.

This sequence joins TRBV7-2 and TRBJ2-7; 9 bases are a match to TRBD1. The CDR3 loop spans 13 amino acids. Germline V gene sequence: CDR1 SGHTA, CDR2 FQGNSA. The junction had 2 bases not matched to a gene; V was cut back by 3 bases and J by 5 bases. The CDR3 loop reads CASSLDRGDEQYF. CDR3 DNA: TGTGCCAGCAGCTTGGACAGGGGCGACGAGCAGTACTTC.

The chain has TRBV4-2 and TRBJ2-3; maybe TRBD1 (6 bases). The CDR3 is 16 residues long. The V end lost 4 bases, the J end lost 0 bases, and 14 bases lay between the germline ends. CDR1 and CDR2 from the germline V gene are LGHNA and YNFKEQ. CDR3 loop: CASSRAGTSSTDTQYF. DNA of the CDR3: TGTGCCAGCAGCCGGGCCGGGACATCTAGCACAGATACGCAGTATTTT.

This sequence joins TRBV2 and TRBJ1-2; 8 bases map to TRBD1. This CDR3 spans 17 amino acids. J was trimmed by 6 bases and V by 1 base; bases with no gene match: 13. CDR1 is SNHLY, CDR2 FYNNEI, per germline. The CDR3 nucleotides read TGTGCCAGCAGTGAAGTGCTTAATTCCGGGACAGGCGATGGCTACACCTTC. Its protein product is CASSEVLNSGTGDGYTF.

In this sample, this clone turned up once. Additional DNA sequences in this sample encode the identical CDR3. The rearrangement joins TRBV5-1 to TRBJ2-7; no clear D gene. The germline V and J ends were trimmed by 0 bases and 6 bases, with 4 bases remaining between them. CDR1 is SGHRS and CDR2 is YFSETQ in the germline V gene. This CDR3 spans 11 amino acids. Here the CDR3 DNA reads TGCGCCAGCAGCTTGGCATCCGAGCAGTACTTC. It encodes CASSLASEQYF.

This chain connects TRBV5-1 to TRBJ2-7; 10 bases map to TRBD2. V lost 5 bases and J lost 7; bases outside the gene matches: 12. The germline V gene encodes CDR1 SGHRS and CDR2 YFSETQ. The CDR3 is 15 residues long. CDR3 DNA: TGCGCCAGCAGTAGCGTGGGACTAGCGTGGGGAGAGCAGTACTTC. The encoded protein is CASSSVGLAWGEQYF.

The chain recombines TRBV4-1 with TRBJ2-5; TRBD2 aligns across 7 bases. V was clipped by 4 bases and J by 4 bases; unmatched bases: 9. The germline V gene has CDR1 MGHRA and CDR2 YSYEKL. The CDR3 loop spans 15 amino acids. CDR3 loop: CASSPLLAAGETQYF. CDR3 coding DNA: TGCGCCAGCAGCCCTCTTCTAGCGGCGGGAGAGACCCAGTACTTC.

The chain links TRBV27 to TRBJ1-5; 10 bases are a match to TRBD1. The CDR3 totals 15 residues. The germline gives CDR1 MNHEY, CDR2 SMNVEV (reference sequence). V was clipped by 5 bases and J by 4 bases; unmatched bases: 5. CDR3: CASSPAGQGNQPQHF. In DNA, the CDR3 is TGTGCCAGCAGTCCTGCGGGACAGGGGAATCAGCCCCAGCATTTT.

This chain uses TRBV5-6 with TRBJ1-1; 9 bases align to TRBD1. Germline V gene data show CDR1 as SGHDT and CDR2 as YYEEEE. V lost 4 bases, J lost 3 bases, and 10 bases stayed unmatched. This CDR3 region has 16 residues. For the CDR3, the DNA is TGTGCCAGCAGCGAATGGACAGGGGTTGATGACACTGAAGCTTTCTTT. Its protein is CASSEWTGVDDTEAFF.

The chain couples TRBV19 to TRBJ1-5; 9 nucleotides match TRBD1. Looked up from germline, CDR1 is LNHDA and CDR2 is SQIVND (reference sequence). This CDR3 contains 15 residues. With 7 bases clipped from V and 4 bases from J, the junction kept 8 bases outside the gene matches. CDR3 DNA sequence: TGTGCCAGTACTGGTTCAGGACAGGGGAATCAGCCCCAGCATTTT. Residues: CASTGSGQGNQPQHF.